These 12 T cell receptor beta chains share one sample of origin, sequenced in a study of cytotoxic CD8 clonotypes in ibrutinib-treated CLL. The repertoire was sequenced with immunoSEQ multiplex PCR; TCRdb's copy has only in-frame clones and lacks some. The sample has about 180,000 clones; roughly four fifths are singletons. The sample in question was PBMCs, obtained after 24 months of ibrutinib treatment. Receptors were obtained from a human donor with chronic lymphocytic leukemia.

CDR3 protein: CASIMTGNINYGYTF. The CDR3 nucleotides read TGTGCCAGCATTATGACAGGAAATATTAACTATGGCTACACCTTC. The chain couples TRBV6-1 to TRBJ1-2, with a weak D call TRBD1 (6 bases). Trimming took off 7 bases at V and 1 base at J, with 16 bases between the two ends. CDR1 is MNHNS and CDR2 is SASEGT in the germline V gene. This CDR3 has 15 amino acids.

The chain carries TRBV7-9 and TRBJ1-1; D is unclear. Germline CDR1 and CDR2: SEHNR and FQNEAQ (reference sequence). Deletions cut 4 bases from V and 6 bases from J, with 6 bases between. CDR3 size: 11 residues. The chain's CDR3 is CASSWAAEAFF. For the CDR3, the DNA is TGTGCCAGCAGCTGGGCAGCTGAAGCTTTCTTT.

V and J are TRBV5-4 and TRBJ2-1; D may be TRBD1 (6 bases). The CDR3 is 13 amino acids. V shed 1 base and J shed 5 bases, with 7 bases lying between them. CDR1 SGHNT and CDR2 YYREEE come from the germline V gene (reference sequence). In nucleotides, the CDR3 is TGTGCCAGCAGCTTGAACAGGGACAATGAGCAGTTCTTC. Translating gives CASSLNRDNEQFF.

The chain recombines TRBV4-2 with TRBJ2-7; 13 bases line up with TRBD2. The CDR3 spans 16 residues. The germline CDR1 and CDR2 sequences are LGHNA and YNFKEQ. The junction had 9 bases not matched to a gene; V was cut back by 3 bases and J by 7 bases. The CDR3 reads CASSHQLAGGPGEQYF. As DNA, the CDR3 is TGTGCCAGCAGCCACCAACTAGCGGGAGGGCCGGGAGAGCAGTACTTC.

The chain carries TRBV6-6 and TRBJ2-7, with a possible D match to TRBD2 (6 bases). The V gene's germline CDR1 is MNHNY and CDR2 SVGAGI (reference sequence). This CDR3 spans 15 amino acids. The V and J ends lost 3 bases and 0 bases respectively, with 12 bases between them. CDR3 amino acids: CASSYGRRGSYEQYF. The CDR3 nucleotides read TGTGCCAGCAGTTATGGGAGGAGGGGCTCCTACGAGCAGTACTTC.

This sequence joins TRBV30 and TRBJ1-5; TRBD1 agrees at 7 bases. CDR1 GTSNPN and CDR2 SVGIG come from the germline V gene (reference sequence). Trimming at V came to 2 bases and at J to 9 bases, leaving 4 bases not matched to a gene. This CDR3 contains 12 residues. The CDR3 sequence: CAWSSGGPPQHF. The CDR3 DNA sequence: TGTGCCTGGAGTTCAGGGGGTCCGCCCCAGCATTTT.

CDR3 DNA: TGTGCCACTCAGGAAGGGGGAGGCAATCAGCCCCAGCATTTT. This translates into CATQEGGGNQPQHF. The chain recombines TRBV28 with TRBJ1-5, with a possible D match to TRBD1 (6 bases). The CDR3 sequence is 14 residues long. The germline V and J ends were trimmed by 10 bases and 2 bases, with 15 bases remaining between them. Germline V CDR1 and CDR2: MDHEN, SYDVKM.

This sequence joins TRBV19 and TRBJ2-1; D uncertain. Trimming pared 10 bases from V and 7 bases from J, leaving 20 bases between. CDR1 is LNHDA, CDR2 SQIVND, per germline (reference sequence). The CDR3 length is 14 residues. The chain's CDR3 is CATKGPLTMNEQFF. The CDR3 region has the DNA TGTGCCACCAAGGGCCCCTTGACAATGAATGAGCAGTTCTTC.

This clone has just one count. J is TRBJ2-3 and V is TRBV7-8; D is perhaps TRBD2 (5 bases). V lost 7 bases to trimming and J lost 0 bases, with 17 bases between them. The CDR3 covers 16 residues. Germline loops: CDR1 SGHVS, CDR2 FQNEAQ. CDR3: CASNRGGYLSTDTQYF. CDR3 nucleotide sequence: TGTGCCAGCAATCGGGGTGGCTACCTAAGCACAGATACGCAGTATTTT.

The count of this clone is one. The chain employs TRBV13 and TRBJ2-1; D remains unclear. The CDR3 totals 13 residues. V was trimmed by 3 bases and J by 6 bases, leaving 9 bases between them. Germline V gives CDR1 PRHDT, CDR2 FYEKMQ (reference sequence). The CDR3 bases are TGTGCCAGCAGCTTCCCCGTGGGCAATGAGCAGTTCTTC. This gives the protein CASSFPVGNEQFF.

The chain links TRBV6-6 to TRBJ2-7; D unclear. The CDR3 contains 13 residues. Germline loops: CDR1 MNHNY, CDR2 SVGAGI (reference sequence). Trimming removed 0 bases from V and 2 bases from J, with 5 bases in between. The CDR3: CASSYSLAYEQYF. In nucleotides, the CDR3 is TGTGCCAGCAGTTACTCGTTAGCCTACGAGCAGTACTTC.

V usage is TRBV27 and J usage is TRBJ1-1; tentative D call: TRBD1 (6 bases). V lost 8 bases, J lost 1 base, and 14 bases lay in between. Germline-derived CDR1 and CDR2 are MNHEY and SMNVEV (reference sequence). The CDR3 has 14 residues. In DNA, the CDR3 is TGTGCCAGCTACTCCACAGGGAAGAACACTGAAGCTTTCTTT. Protein sequence: CASYSTGKNTEAFF.